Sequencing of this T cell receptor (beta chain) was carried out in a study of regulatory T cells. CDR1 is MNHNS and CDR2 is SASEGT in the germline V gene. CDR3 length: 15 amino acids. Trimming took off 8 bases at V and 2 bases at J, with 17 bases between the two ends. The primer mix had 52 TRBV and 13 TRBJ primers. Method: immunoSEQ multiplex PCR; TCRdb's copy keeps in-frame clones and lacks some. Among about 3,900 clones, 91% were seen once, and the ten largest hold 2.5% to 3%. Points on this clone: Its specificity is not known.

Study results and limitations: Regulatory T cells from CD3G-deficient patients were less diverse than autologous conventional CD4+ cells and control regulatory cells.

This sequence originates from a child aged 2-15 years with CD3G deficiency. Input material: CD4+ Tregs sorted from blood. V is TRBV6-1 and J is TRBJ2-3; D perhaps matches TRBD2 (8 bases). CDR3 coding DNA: TGTGCCAGCCGGGGGGGGACAGTTAACACAGATACGCAGTATTTT. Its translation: CASRGGTVNTDTQYF.